Described below is a single T cell receptor beta chain sequence and its context. The antigen is unknown. These data belong to a study of radiation and T cells in renal cell carcinoma. Findings and caveats of the study: Top tumor clonotypes rose in blood 2 weeks post-radiation, then contracted.

Described time point: baseline pretreatment blood. Indicated treatment: 15 Gy SBRT to primary tumor, nephrectomy 4 weeks later. Germline CDR1 LNHDA, CDR2 SQIVND (reference sequence). V gave up 0 bases and J gave up 5 bases, with 20 bases separating them. This CDR3 has 18 amino acids. Sequencing was performed with immunoSEQ multiplex PCR; in TCRdb, only in-frame clones are kept and a portion is missing. Here the sample spans around 64,000 clones, roughly three quarters being singletons. V and J are TRBV19 and TRBJ2-1; D is perhaps TRBD1 (5 bases). The sample consisted of blood, taken from a patient whose treatment included radiotherapy and nephrectomy. The receptor was isolated from a man aged 60 to 75 with renal cell carcinoma. The chain's CDR3 is CASSIDNPTEILNNEQFF. The CDR3 nucleotides are TGTGCCAGTAGTATAGATAATCCGACAGAGATTCTGAACAATGAGCAGTTCTTC.